A single sample is the source of the 30 T cell receptor beta chains below, sequenced in a study of breast tumors, draining lymph nodes, adjacent tissues. Samples came from axillary lymph nodes draining the breast cancer. Using its own MiXCR run on the multiplex PCR reads, TCRdb lists one record per CDR3 protein. The repertoire holds around 230,000 distinct CDR3 sequences, with roughly 30% as singletons. Sequenced: axillary lymph node tissue. The origin of the receptors is a female donor with breast cancer. Some clones in this sample may be carry-over from other donors' samples.

In its sample, this clonotype was seen a few times. A read error may be the cause here, since a much bigger clone is one base away. The CDR3 end shows no conserved phenylalanine or tryptophan, and so a read error is likely. The rearrangement uses TRBV7-9 and TRBJ2-5; TRBD1 aligns across 7 bases. The CDR3 contains 14 residues. Germline V gives CDR1 SEHNR, CDR2 FQNEAQ (reference sequence). In DNA, the CDR3 is TGTGCCAGCAGATTAGGACAGGCCCAAGAGACCCAGTACCTC. Its protein is CASRLGQAQETQYL.

J is TRBJ2-3 and V is TRBV24-1, with TRBD2 matching over 16 bases. The CDR3 sequence is 17 residues long. The V gene's germline CDR1 is KGHDR and CDR2 SFDVKD. J was trimmed by 0 bases and V by 10 bases; bases with no gene match: 6. CDR3 sequence reads: CATGTSGRACSTDTQYF. The CDR3 region has the DNA TGTGCCACGGGGACTAGCGGGAGGGCTTGTAGCACAGATACGCAGTATTTT.

The chain recombines TRBV7-2 with TRBJ1-5, with unresolved D. The V end lost 4 bases, the J end lost 3 bases, and 7 bases lay between the germline ends. The CDR3 totals 13 residues. CDR1 is SGHTA, CDR2 FQGNSA, per germline. This CDR3 is CASSSKNNQPQHF. CDR3 nucleotide sequence: TGTGCCAGCAGCTCTAAGAACAATCAGCCCCAGCATTTT.

This clonotype appeared many times. The chain is built from TRBV18 and TRBJ2-7; either TRBD1 or TRBD2 may supply D (5 bases each). V lost 4 bases, J lost 3 bases, and 16 bases lay in between. The germline V gene has CDR1 KGHSH and CDR2 LQKENI. The CDR3 is 15 amino acids. The CDR3 spells CASSQHEGSVYEQYF. The CDR3 bases are TGTGCCAGCTCACAACATGAGGGGAGCGTCTACGAGCAGTACTTC.

This clonotype was detected many times. The V gene is TRBV6-1, the J gene TRBJ2-7; D possibly matches TRBD1 or TRBD2 (6 bases each). V was cut by 7 bases and J by 6 bases, with 22 bases left in between. From germline, CDR1 is MNHNS and CDR2 SASEGT. CDR3 length: 15 residues. CDR3 loop: CASNNKGGTYGEQYF. In nucleotides, the CDR3 is TGTGCCAGCAACAATAAGGGGGGTACGTACGGCGAGCAGTACTTC.

This clonotype showed up many times. This chain joins TRBV18 and TRBJ2-7; the match to TRBD1 covers 9 bases. Germline V CDR1 and CDR2: KGHSH, LQKENI. V dropped 6 bases and J dropped 2; count of bases not matched to a gene: 5. The length of the CDR3 is 14 residues. The CDR3: CASSPDRGAYEQYF. The CDR3 nucleotides read TGTGCCAGCTCCCCCGACAGGGGGGCCTACGAGCAGTACTTC.

This chain connects TRBV6-1 to TRBJ2-3; D gene uncertain. The V end was cut by 5 bases, the J end by 7 bases, with 28 bases between. The CDR3 loop spans 18 amino acids. Germline values: CDR1 MNHNS, CDR2 SASEGT. CDR3 in amino acids: CASSYTITGPTIGYTQYF. In DNA, the CDR3 is TGTGCCAGCAGTTATACTATTACCGGGCCAACAATCGGCTATACGCAGTATTTT.

The J gene is TRBJ2-2, the V gene TRBV2; no clear D. The V end was cut by 11 bases, the J end by 2 bases, with 6 bases between. Germline assignment: CDR1 SNHLY and CDR2 FYNNEI. This CDR3 has 11 residues. DNA of the CDR3: TGTGCCTCAATTAACACCGGGGAGCTGTTTTTT. Its translation is CASINTGELFF.

J is TRBJ2-7 and V is TRBV24-1, with TRBD2 matching over 9 bases. The CDR3 covers 14 residues. Germline lookup yields CDR1 KGHDR and CDR2 SFDVKD. The CDR3 is CAAPASGALYEQYF. The CDR3 coding sequence is TGTGCAGCCCCAGCTAGCGGGGCTCTCTACGAGCAGTACTTC.

V gene TRBV18 combines with J gene TRBJ2-1; weak D call: TRBD2 (6 bases). With 4 bases removed from V and 7 bases from J, the gap between germline ends came to 11 bases. Looked up from germline, CDR1 is KGHSH and CDR2 is LQKENI. The CDR3 length is 13 residues. The DNA for the CDR3 is TGTGCCAGCTCACGGGCGGAGGGGAATGAGCAGTTCTTC. Its translation is CASSRAEGNEQFF.

The J gene is TRBJ2-5, the V gene TRBV25-1; possible D gene TRBD1, 6 bases. The germline CDR1 and CDR2 sequences are MGHDK and SYGVNS. V gave up 2 bases and J gave up 4 bases, with 17 bases separating them. The CDR3 runs 16 residues. As DNA, the CDR3 is TGTGCCAGCAGTGAACCTTCCAGGGGTCGAGCAGAGACCCAGTACTTC. Encoded protein: CASSEPSRGRAETQYF.

V gene TRBV12-3 or TRBV12-4 combines with J gene TRBJ1-4; 7 bases line up with TRBD1. Losses at the gene ends were 6 bases for V and 1 base for J; bases not matched to a gene: 5. This CDR3 has 15 amino acids. CDR3 residues: CASRVGGGTNEKLFF. The CDR3 DNA sequence: TGTGCCAGCAGGGTAGGGGGCGGAACTAATGAAAAACTGTTTTTT.

The rearrangement links TRBV13 to TRBJ2-7; 11 bases align to TRBD2. The junction had 3 bases not matched to a gene; V was cut back by 4 bases and J by 7 bases. Germline lookup yields CDR1 PRHDT and CDR2 FYEKMQ (reference sequence). This CDR3 is 13 amino acids long. The CDR3 loop reads CASSWRLAGEQYF. CDR3 bases: TGTGCCAGCAGCTGGCGACTAGCGGGAGAGCAGTACTTC.

This clonotype has ten or more counts. The chain joins TRBV7-9 to TRBJ2-3, with TRBD2 identical over 9 bases. Germline V gene lookup returns CDR1 SEHNR and CDR2 FQNEAQ (reference sequence). With 1 base clipped from V and 4 bases from J, the junction kept 6 bases outside the gene matches. The CDR3 consists of 16 residues. DNA of the CDR3: TGTGCCAGCAGCTTAGATCTTAGCGGGAGCGCAGATACGCAGTATTTT. This sequence encodes CASSLDLSGSADTQYF.

This chain links TRBV7-9 with TRBJ2-5; no clear D. This CDR3 is 11 amino acids long. The V gene's germline CDR1 is SEHNR and CDR2 FQNEAQ (reference sequence). Trimming took 5 bases from V and 7 from J, leaving 8 bases between them. CDR3 DNA: TGTGCCAGCAGCCAAGAGTGGACCCAGTACTTC. This gives the protein CASSQEWTQYF.

This clonotype occurred many times. J is TRBJ2-3 and V is TRBV5-6; 10 bases fit TRBD2. The CDR3 extends over 16 amino acids. Unmatched junction bases numbered 2, after V lost 1 base and J lost 0 bases. Germline V gives CDR1 SGHDT, CDR2 YYEEEE. CDR3 DNA sequence: TGTGCCAGCAGCTTGCTAGCGGGGGCTAGCACAGATACGCAGTATTTT. Encoded protein: CASSLLAGASTDTQYF.

The V gene is TRBV11-3, the J gene TRBJ2-1, with 10 bases that match TRBD2. J gave up 7 bases and V 5 bases, and 8 bases lay outside the gene matches. CDR1 is SGHNT and CDR2 is YENEEA in the germline V gene. The CDR3 spans 15 residues. The CDR3 sequence: CASSPSGRAFNEQFF. CDR3 nucleotides: TGTGCCAGCAGCCCGAGCGGGAGGGCCTTTAATGAGCAGTTCTTC.

The sample holds a few counts of this clonotype. Since a much larger clone is just one base distant, this may be a read error. The chain uses TRBV20-1 and TRBJ2-7, with a possible D match to TRBD1 (5 bases). The CDR3 spans 18 residues. The ends were cut back, 7 bases at V and 4 bases at J, with 32 bases in the middle. Germline CDR1 reads DFQATT; CDR2 reads SNEGSKA (reference sequence). The CDR3 is CSVLVVHIAAGPFYEQYF. DNA for the CDR3: TGCAGTGTTTTAGTTGTCCATATTGCGGCAGGGCCCTTTTACGAGCAGTACTTC.

The table lists this clonotype with a count of one. V and J are TRBV7-3 and TRBJ2-5; D may be TRBD2 (5 bases). This CDR3 has 16 residues. Trimming stripped 4 bases from V and 3 bases from J, with 18 bases between. The V gene's germline CDR1 is SGHTA and CDR2 FQGTGA. The CDR3 loop reads CASSSNPGSKKETQYF. The CDR3 DNA reads TGTGCCAGCAGCTCTAACCCGGGGTCCAAGAAAGAGACCCAGTACTTC.

This clonotype was seen many times. The gene calls are TRBV20-1 and TRBJ1-5; D is possibly TRBD1 (5 bases). The CDR3 totals 13 residues. Looked up from germline, CDR1 is DFQATT and CDR2 is SNEGSKA (reference sequence). Trimming removed 6 bases from V and 5 bases from J, with 14 bases in between. CDR3 loop: CSATQGLDQPQHF. CDR3 nucleotide sequence: TGCAGTGCCACGCAGGGACTGGATCAGCCCCAGCATTTT.

This clonotype was seen ten or more times. The V gene is TRBV18, the J gene TRBJ1-3; the D gene is possibly TRBD1 (6 bases). From germline, CDR1 is KGHSH and CDR2 LQKENI. The CDR3 length is 13 residues. The V end was cut by 5 bases, the J end by 1 base, with 6 bases between. This CDR3 is CASSRGSGNTIYF. In DNA, the CDR3 is TGTGCCAGCTCAAGGGGGTCTGGAAACACCATATATTTT.

The J gene is TRBJ2-1, the V gene TRBV5-1; D could derive from TRBD1 or TRBD2 (5 bases each). With 1 base removed from V and 9 bases from J, the gap between germline ends came to 23 bases. CDR1 and CDR2 from the germline V gene are SGHRS and YFSETQ. The CDR3 totals 17 residues. The CDR3 nucleotides are TGCGCCAGCAGCTTGAACCCGACAGTCACCGGGAACACTGAGCAGTTCTTC. It is translated as CASSLNPTVTGNTEQFF.

The chain is built from TRBV29-1 and TRBJ2-2, with TRBD2 matching over 7 bases. The CDR3 is 18 amino acids. The ends lost 2 bases at V and 0 bases at J; junction bases unmatched: 12. Germline V lookup: CDR1 SQVTM, CDR2 ANQGSEA. DNA for the CDR3: TGCAGCGTTGAATCGCCTAGGACTAGTTGTGCGAACACCGGGGAGCTGTTTTTT. Translation gives CSVESPRTSCANTGELFF.

The chain recombines TRBV7-9 with TRBJ2-3; D possibly corresponds to TRBD2 (6 bases). CDR1 and CDR2 from the germline V gene are SEHNR and FQNEAQ (reference sequence). V lost 1 base and J 4 bases, leaving 33 bases between the germline ends. This CDR3 has 22 residues. CDR3 bases: TGTGCCAGCAGCTTAGGTCCTCCGGAACTACCCACCGGGGGTAGCAAGGCAGATACGCAGTATTTT. Translation: CASSLGPPELPTGGSKADTQYF.

Comment on this clonotype: One base away lies a much larger clone, so this may be a sequencing read error. The J gene is TRBJ2-7, the V gene TRBV13; D perhaps matches TRBD1 (8 bases). V was clipped by 5 bases and J by 0 bases, with 14 bases between them. This CDR3 is 15 amino acids long. Per germline, CDR1 PRHDT and CDR2 FYEKMQ (reference sequence). This CDR3 is CASSRHRGGSYEQYF. The CDR3 nucleotides are TGTGCCAGCAGCCGTCACAGGGGGGGCTCCTACGAGCAGTACTTC.

This clonotype was counted many times. The gene calls are TRBV20-1 and TRBJ1-5; 9 bases are a match to TRBD1. Germline lookup yields CDR1 DFQATT and CDR2 SNEGSKA (reference sequence). J was trimmed by 7 bases and V by 0 bases; bases with no gene match: 10. The CDR3 contains 16 residues. Written as DNA, the CDR3 is TGCAGTGCTAGAGACCGGACAGGGGCAGGGAAACAGCCCCAGCATTTT. Its protein product is CSARDRTGAGKQPQHF.

This clonotype has a count of ten or more. V gene TRBV10-3 combines with J gene TRBJ1-6; D possibly corresponds to TRBD1 (5 bases). Trimming pared 2 bases from V and 14 bases from J, leaving 22 bases between. The CDR3 has 16 amino acids. Germline CDR1 reads ENHRY; CDR2 reads SYGVKD. The CDR3: CAISERAANYGTTLHF. The CDR3 DNA reads TGTGCCATCAGTGAGAGGGCAGCTAATTACGGGACCACCCTCCACTTT.

This clonotype was counted between two and nine times. V gene TRBV5-6 combines with J gene TRBJ2-3, with unresolved D. Germline V gene lookup returns CDR1 SGHDT and CDR2 YYEEEE. The CDR3 extends over 16 amino acids. The V gene lost 6 bases and the J gene lost 2 bases, with 19 bases spanning the gap. The CDR3 region has the DNA TGTGCCAGCACCTCCACCCAGCCGGAACTCACAGATACGCAGTATTTT. Its protein product is CASTSTQPELTDTQYF.

In its sample, this clonotype was seen many times. This chain links TRBV5-8 with TRBJ2-3; D gene ambiguous. CDR1 is SGHTS and CDR2 is YDEGEE in the germline V gene. With 4 bases removed from V and 4 bases from J, the gap between germline ends came to 10 bases. The CDR3 is 13 residues long. The CDR3 DNA reads TGTGCCAGCAGCATACAGCACGCAGATACGCAGTATTTT. Its protein is CASSIQHADTQYF.

This clonotype was seen ten or more times. This chain uses TRBV7-8 with TRBJ2-1; TRBD2 is a possible D gene (6 bases). Trimming pared 4 bases from V and 3 bases from J, leaving 16 bases between. The CDR3 covers 16 residues. From germline, CDR1 is SGHVS and CDR2 FQNEAQ. CDR3 region: CASSSRLAKDYNEQFF. The CDR3 DNA reads TGTGCCAGCAGCTCTAGGCTAGCGAAAGACTACAATGAGCAGTTCTTC.